This TCR beta chain was captured in a study of T cell responses to AZD1222 COVID-19 vaccine. This clone was seen a single time. Sequencing used immunoSEQ multiplex PCR; TCRdb keeps in-frame clones, though not all of them. The sample yields more than 80,000 clones, about nine tenths seen once. Here the sequenced sample was peripheral blood, taken on day 0 of AZD1222 vaccination. The TCR comes from an adult in good health.

The CDR3 region is CASSLEGGAEQFF. The CDR3 DNA reads TGTGCCAGCAGCTTAGAGGGGGGCGCTGAGCAGTTCTTC. The V call is TRBV11-2, the J call TRBJ2-1; D assignment may be TRBD1 or TRBD2 (6 bases each). Germline lookup yields CDR1 SGHAT and CDR2 FQNNGV. The CDR3 is 13 amino acids. The V and J ends lost 0 bases and 9 bases respectively, with 9 bases between them.